The TCR beta chain under discussion was sequenced for a study of synovial regulatory T cells in juvenile arthritis. Study at large: One patient received methotrexate plus infliximab; one lacked treatment information. Overall study findings and caveats: CDR3 overlap with synovial Tregs was higher for iaTregs than other blood Tregs.

Using immunoSEQ multiplex PCR, the repertoire was profiled, and TCRdb retains in-frame clones only, with some absent. The sample totals about 10,000 clones. Median disease duration was approximately 7 years, range 0.2-19.1. With respect to this clone: The antigen is undetermined.

The CDR3 is made up of 16 amino acids. The DNA is unrecorded. Germline lookup yields CDR1 MGHRA and CDR2 YSYEKL. The receptor was derived from a donor aged 2 to 35 with juvenile idiopathic arthritis. The sequencing input was Treg cells from blood. The subset: remaining (HLA-DR-negative) circulating blood Treg cells. The chain joins TRBV4-1 to TRBJ2-5; without DNA, the TCRdb call of TRBD1 cannot be checked. CDR3: CASSQQWTGWQVTQYF.